The clone carrying this T cell receptor beta chain was found many times. This entry is derived from a study of naive and memory T cell subsets. CDR1 MNHEY and CDR2 SVGAGI come from the germline V gene. This CDR3 is built from 13 residues. V was clipped by 2 bases and J by 11 bases, with 14 bases between them. Reverse transcription of blood and skin TCR RNA was primed at alpha and beta constant regions. TCRdb independently ran MiXCR on the 5' RACE reads; one entry per CDR3 protein. The sample lists tens of thousands of distinct CDR3 sequences; around 4% were seen once. Adult healthy volunteers gave 2.5 ml peripheral blood for whole-blood RNA. An oligonucleotide containing a UMI was ligated to the 3' end of TCR cDNA.

The V call is TRBV6-5, the J call TRBJ2-3, with D possibly matching TRBD1 (5 bases). The sequence was collected from a male donor in good health. The CDR3 DNA sequence: TGTGCCAGCAGTTACGGGGCCACCATGGTGCAGTATTTT. Translated: CASSYGATMVQYF.